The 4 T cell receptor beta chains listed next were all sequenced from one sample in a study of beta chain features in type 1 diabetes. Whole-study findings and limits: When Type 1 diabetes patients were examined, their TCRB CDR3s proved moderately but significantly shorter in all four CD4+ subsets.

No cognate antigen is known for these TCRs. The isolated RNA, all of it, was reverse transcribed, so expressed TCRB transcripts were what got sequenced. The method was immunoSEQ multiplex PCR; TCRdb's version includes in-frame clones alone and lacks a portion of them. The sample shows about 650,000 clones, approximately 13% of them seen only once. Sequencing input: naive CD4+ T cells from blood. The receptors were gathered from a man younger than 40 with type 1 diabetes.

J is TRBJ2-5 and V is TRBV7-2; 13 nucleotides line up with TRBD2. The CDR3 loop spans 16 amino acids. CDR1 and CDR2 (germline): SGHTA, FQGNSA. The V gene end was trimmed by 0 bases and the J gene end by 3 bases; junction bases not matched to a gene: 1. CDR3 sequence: CASSLAGTSGKETQYF. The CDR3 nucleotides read TGTGCCAGCAGCTTAGCGGGGACTAGCGGGAAAGAGACCCAGTACTTC.

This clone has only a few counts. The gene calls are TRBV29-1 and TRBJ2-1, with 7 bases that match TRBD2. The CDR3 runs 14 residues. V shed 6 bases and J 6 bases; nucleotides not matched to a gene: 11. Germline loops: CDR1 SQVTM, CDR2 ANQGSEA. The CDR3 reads CSVILQTSFNEQFF. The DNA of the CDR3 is TGCAGCGTGATTCTCCAGACTAGCTTCAATGAGCAGTTCTTC.

CDR3 in amino acids: CASSLIGLEREWEQFF. The CDR3 DNA is TGTGCCAGCAGCTTAATAGGACTAGAGAGGGAGTGGGAGCAGTTCTTC. The rearrangement joins TRBV7-9 to TRBJ2-1; 7 bases align to TRBD2. With 2 bases clipped from V and 10 bases from J, the junction kept 14 bases outside the gene matches. The germline gives CDR1 SEHNR, CDR2 FQNEAQ (reference sequence). This CDR3 is built from 16 residues.

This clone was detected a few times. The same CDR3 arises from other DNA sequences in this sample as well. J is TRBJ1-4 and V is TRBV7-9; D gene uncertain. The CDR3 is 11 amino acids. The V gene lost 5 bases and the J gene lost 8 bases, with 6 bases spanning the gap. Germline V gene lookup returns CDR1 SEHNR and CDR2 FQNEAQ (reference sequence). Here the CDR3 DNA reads TGTGCCAGCAGCCCAAGGGAAAAACTGTTTTTT. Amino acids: CASSPREKLFF. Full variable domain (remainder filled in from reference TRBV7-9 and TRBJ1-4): DTGVSQNPRHKITKRGQNVTFRCDPISEHNRLYWYRQTLGQGPEFLTYFQNEAQLEKSRLLSDRFSAERPKGSFSTLEIQRTEQGDSAMYLCASSPREKLFFGSGTQLSVL.